Listed here are 16 T cell receptor beta chains from one sample, sequenced in a study of vaccination effects on CD4 cells after COVID-19. These receptors lack a known antigen. Clones were read by immunoSEQ multiplex PCR, and TCRdb kept only the in-frame ones, dropping some. The sample contains 30,000 to 40,000 clones, around 78% of which appear only once. Before sequencing took place, the ViraFEST assay used viral peptide pools to expand antigen-specific CD4+ T cells. The culture ran for approximately 10 days, and then CD4+ T cells were isolated. Nobody among the vaccine recipients had prior SARS-CoV-2 infection (nucleocapsid antibodies were negative). The sample was CD4+ T cells from PBMCs cultured with HCoV-OC43 spike peptides, taken before COVID-19 vaccination. The subset was: HCoV-OC43 spike overlapping peptide pool stimulation. Source of these receptors: a human donor who received a COVID-19 vaccine.

The V call is TRBV28, the J call TRBJ1-6; TRBD1 might be the D (5 bases). From germline, CDR1 is MDHEN and CDR2 SYDVKM. Deletions cut 2 bases from V and 10 bases from J, with 15 bases between. The CDR3 is 15 residues long. CDR3 sequence (DNA): TGTGCCAGCAGTTTAAACAGCGTGGGGGTATCACCCCTCCACTTT. Its translation: CASSLNSVGVSPLHF.

DNA of the CDR3: TGTGCCAGCAGCCTCGGCGCGCCCTATAGCAATCAGCCCCAGCATTTT. Its translation: CASSLGAPYSNQPQHF. The chain joins TRBV7-9 to TRBJ1-5; no reliable D call. V was clipped by 5 bases and J by 0 bases, with 14 bases between them. The germline gives CDR1 SEHNR, CDR2 FQNEAQ (reference sequence). This CDR3 has 16 residues.

V and J are TRBV29-1 and TRBJ1-1; no definite D call. This CDR3 has 9 amino acids. The germline gives CDR1 SQVTM, CDR2 ANQGSEA. Trimming cost V 4 bases and J 6 bases, with 3 bases left between them. The CDR3 loop is CSVAAEAFF. The CDR3 DNA is TGCAGCGTTGCGGCTGAAGCTTTCTTT.

The gene calls are TRBV5-4 and TRBJ1-1; 7 positions match TRBD1. The CDR3 covers 15 residues. The germline V gene encodes CDR1 SGHNT and CDR2 YYREEE (reference sequence). V was clipped by 4 bases and J by 0 bases; unmatched bases: 6. The CDR3 nucleotides are TGTGCCAGCAGCACACAGGGGAGGGTGAACACTGAAGCTTTCTTT. Translation gives CASSTQGRVNTEAFF.

The chain links TRBV3-1 (or the pseudogene TRBV3-2) to TRBJ2-3, with 8 nucleotides matching TRBD2. The J segment lost 0 bases and the V segment lost 1 base, leaving 9 bases of the junction unmatched. This CDR3 has 18 residues. CDR1 and CDR2 (germline): LGHDT, YNNKEL (reference sequence). The CDR3: CASSQGGSGIRSTDTQYF. CDR3 DNA: TGTGCCAGCAGCCAAGGCGGTAGCGGGATTCGTAGCACAGATACGCAGTATTTT.

J is TRBJ1-3 and V is TRBV4-2; maybe TRBD1 (5 bases). V lost 0 bases and J lost 0, with 12 bases in between. This CDR3 is built from 17 residues. From germline, CDR1 is LGHNA and CDR2 YNFKEQ. In DNA form, the CDR3 reads TGTGCCAGCAGCCAAGAGGATCGGGGCGGCTCTGGAAACACCATATATTTT. Translation: CASSQEDRGGSGNTIYF.

The chain employs TRBV2 and TRBJ1-1; 10 nucleotides match TRBD1. The CDR3 covers 14 residues. Trimming at V came to 4 bases and at J to 7 bases, leaving 6 bases not matched to a gene. CDR1 and CDR2 from the germline V gene are SNHLY and FYNNEI. In nucleotides, the CDR3 is TGTGCCAGCAGTGTAAGGGACAGGGGCAGTGAAGCTTTCTTT. This gives the protein CASSVRDRGSEAFF.

The chain carries TRBV10-2 and TRBJ2-3, with a weak D call TRBD2 (5 bases). Between the trimmed V and J ends, which lost 8 bases and 1 base, there was a span of 10 bases. There are 13 residues in the CDR3. Germline CDR1 is WSHSY and CDR2 is SAAADI. CDR3 protein: CASRGDGTDTQYF. CDR3 in DNA: TGCGCCAGCCGGGGTGATGGCACAGATACGCAGTATTTT.

The V call is TRBV10-3, the J call TRBJ1-1, with D possibly TRBD1 on 5 matching bases. The length of the CDR3 is 17 residues. CDR1 is ENHRY, CDR2 SYGVKD, per germline. The V end lost 0 bases, the J end lost 5 bases, and 19 bases lay between the germline ends. The CDR3 nucleotides read TGTGCCATCAGTGAGTCAGTGTACGGGGGGGAGGGGACTGAAGCTTTCTTT. Translation: CAISESVYGGEGTEAFF.

V is TRBV30 and J is TRBJ1-4, with TRBD1 matching 7 bases. Germline CDR1 and CDR2: GTSNPN and SVGIG (reference sequence). With V trimmed by 6 bases and J by 8 bases, 6 bases remained unmatched. This CDR3 is built from 12 residues. CDR3 sequence reads: CACRGTEEKLFF. The CDR3 DNA sequence: TGTGCCTGCCGGGGGACAGAGGAAAAACTGTTTTTT.

This chain links TRBV6-5 with TRBJ1-4, with D possibly TRBD1 on 5 matching bases. The CDR3 has 15 amino acids. Germline-derived CDR1 and CDR2 are MNHEY and SVGAGI. V was cut by 6 bases and J by 6 bases, with 17 bases left in between. The DNA for the CDR3 is TGTGCCAGCAGGTCGCGGGGCGCCAGGGATGAAAAACTGTTTTTT. Encoded protein: CASRSRGARDEKLFF.

Details on this clone: At the DNA level, this CDR3 is encoded by other sequences in the same sample as well. The chain joins TRBV27 to TRBJ1-1, with TRBD1 as a possible D gene (5 bases). Per the germline V gene, CDR1 is MNHEY and CDR2 is SMNVEV (reference sequence). V lost 6 bases to trimming and J lost 0 bases, with 11 bases between them. This CDR3 has 14 residues. The CDR3 DNA is TGTGCCAGCAGCCGAGGGGCTGTGAACACTGAAGCTTTCTTT. This gives the protein CASSRGAVNTEAFF.

V and J are TRBV29-1 and TRBJ2-5, with 12 bases that match TRBD1. Germline V gives CDR1 SQVTM, CDR2 ANQGSEA. With 3 bases clipped from V and 4 bases from J, the junction kept 3 bases outside the gene matches. The CDR3 totals 14 residues. CDR3 in DNA: TGCAGCGTTGAGGGACAGGGGGCTGGAGAGACCCAGTACTTC. Translated, it gives CSVEGQGAGETQYF.

This rearrangement joins TRBV30 to TRBJ1-2, with D unresolved. Germline-derived CDR1 and CDR2 are GTSNPN and SVGIG (reference sequence). CDR3 length: 12 residues. V was clipped by 3 bases and J by 4 bases, with 9 bases between them. CDR3 in DNA: TGTGCCTGGAGCCCGAGTATCTATGGCTACACCTTC. Its translation: CAWSPSIYGYTF.

V is TRBV5-6 and J is TRBJ1-2; 9 bases are a match to TRBD1. The CDR3 loop spans 15 amino acids. The germline V gene encodes CDR1 SGHDT and CDR2 YYEEEE. With V trimmed by 2 bases and J by 5 bases, 7 bases remained unmatched. The CDR3 DNA is TGTGCCAGCAGCTTAAGGGCGGGACAGGGATATGGCTACACCTTC. Residues: CASSLRAGQGYGYTF.

This clone is a singleton in its sample. In DNA form, the CDR3 reads TGTGCCAGCAGCGCGCTAGGTCTAAATGAGCAGTTCTTC. It codes for CASSALGLNEQFF. The chain joins TRBV9 to TRBJ2-1; D unresolved. The V gene's germline CDR1 is SGDLS and CDR2 YYNGEE. The CDR3 totals 13 residues. V lost 3 bases to trimming and J lost 7 bases, with 11 bases between them. The full variable domain, in which reference TRBV9 and TRBJ2-1 provide the parts outside the CDR3, is DSGVTQTPKHLITATGQRVTLRCSPRSGDLSVYWYQQSLDQGLQFLIQYYNGEERAKGNILERFSAQQFPDLHSELNLSSLELGDSALYFCASSALGLNEQFFGPGTRLTVL.